This T cell receptor (beta chain) was captured in a study of identical twins. The ends were cut back, 2 bases at V and 14 bases at J, with 12 bases in the middle. The CDR3 has 12 amino acids. Germline CDR1 WNHNN, CDR2 SYGVQD (reference sequence). TCRdb re-analysed the 5' RACE reads in MiXCR, keeping a single row per CDR3 protein. The sample has around 340,000 distinct CDR3 sequences; 7% to 9.5% are singletons. The sequenced sample was naive T cells sorted from blood. The sequence was obtained from a woman in her fifties or sixties in good health. This chain connects TRBV10-1 to TRBJ2-2; D may be TRBD1 (6 bases). CDR3 residues: CASSETTGPLFF. DNA for the CDR3: TGCGCCAGCAGTGAGACGACAGGTCCCCTGTTTTTT.